The 15 T cell receptor beta chains below all came from one sample that was sequenced in a study of response to subunit inactivated influenza vaccine. TCRdb re-derived calls from the RT-PCR reads in MiXCR, one entry per CDR3 protein. Of about 480,000 distinct CDR3 sequences listed, under 15% are singletons. Sequences were derived from PBMCs from blood, sampled roughly 48 days after vaccination. These receptors originate from a man aged 45-60 years who received an inactivated influenza vaccine.

The gene calls are TRBV3-1 and TRBJ2-1, with 11 bases aligning to TRBD1. Germline CDR1 and CDR2: LGHDT and YNNKEL (reference sequence). V shed 1 base, J shed 6 bases, and the junction held 5 bases outside the gene matches. The CDR3 spans 16 residues. CDR3 bases: TGTGCCAGCAGCCAAGTGAAAGGACAGGGGGCCAATGAGCAGTTCTTC. It codes for CASSQVKGQGANEQFF.

V gene TRBV5-6 combines with J gene TRBJ2-7; 9 positions match TRBD1. Per the germline V gene, CDR1 is SGHDT and CDR2 is YYEEEE. The CDR3 has 15 amino acids. V lost 4 bases to trimming and J lost 0 bases; unmatched junction nucleotides: 5. CDR3 protein: CASSGGTGTSYEQYF. For the CDR3, the DNA is TGTGCCAGCAGCGGAGGGACAGGGACCTCCTACGAGCAGTACTTC.

This clonotype appeared many times. The chain has TRBV29-1 and TRBJ1-6; D is uncertain. The CDR3 loop spans 14 amino acids. Germline lookup yields CDR1 SQVTM and CDR2 ANQGSEA. The V and J ends lost 6 bases and 6 bases respectively, with 15 bases between them. CDR3 amino acids: CSVWPPAGNSPLHF. Written as DNA, the CDR3 is TGCAGCGTCTGGCCCCCCGCGGGTAATTCACCCCTCCACTTT. The full variable domain, in which reference TRBV29-1 and TRBJ1-6 provide the parts outside the CDR3, is SAVISQKPSRDICQRGTSLTIQCQVDSQVTMMFWYRQQPGQSLTLIATANQGSEATYESGFVIDKFPISRPNLTFSTLTVSNMSPEDSSIYLCSVWPPAGNSPLHFGNGTRLTVT.

This clonotype was recorded a few times. The chain combines TRBV7-2 with TRBJ1-6; D uncertain. Germline CDR1 SGHTA, CDR2 FQGNSA. V was shortened by 5 bases and J by 4 bases, with 18 bases between the two germline ends. The CDR3 extends over 17 amino acids. The CDR3 sequence is CASSRTMSQSYNSPLHF. CDR3 DNA sequence: TGTGCCAGCAGCCGGACTATGTCGCAATCATATAATTCACCCCTCCACTTT.

The chain uses TRBV11-2 and TRBJ2-1; 9 positions match TRBD2. V was pared by 2 bases and J by 5 bases, with 4 bases of the junction left unmatched. The CDR3 is made up of 15 amino acids. Per germline, CDR1 SGHAT and CDR2 FQNNGV. The CDR3 is CASSLSLAGNNEQFF. The CDR3 DNA reads TGTGCCAGCAGCTTAAGCCTAGCGGGAAACAATGAGCAGTTCTTC.

This clonotype was seen repeatedly, ten times or more. V gene TRBV7-9 combines with J gene TRBJ2-2; D is uncertain. Per the germline V gene, CDR1 is SEHNR and CDR2 is FQNEAQ (reference sequence). Trimming cost V 0 bases and J 14 bases, with 4 bases left between them. There are 10 residues in the CDR3. The CDR3 nucleotides are TGTGCCAGCAGCTTAGCTCCACTGTTTTTT. Translated: CASSLAPLFF.

This clonotype has just a few counts. The V gene is TRBV29-1, the J gene TRBJ2-7; D not certain. This CDR3 region has 11 residues. V gave up 4 bases and J gave up 2 bases, with 6 bases separating them. Germline assignment: CDR1 SQVTM and CDR2 ANQGSEA. In DNA form, the CDR3 reads TGCAGCGTTGGAGAGACCTACGAGCAGTACTTC. As protein: CSVGETYEQYF.

With regard to this clonotype: The DNA is left out, because the CDR3 cannot be placed on it with certainty; the CDR3 is given as TCRdb lists it. The chain combines TRBV6-1 with TRBJ1-1; the table's D call, TRBD1, has no DNA check behind it. The germline V gene has CDR1 MNHNS and CDR2 SASEGT. The CDR3 is made up of 13 amino acids, end residues included. CDR3 amino acids: CASSESWGQGASF.

This clonotype has a count of ten or more. The chain is built from TRBV7-2 and TRBJ2-3; 9 nucleotides line up with TRBD2. Unmatched junction bases numbered 12, after V lost 5 bases and J lost 6 bases. Germline CDR1 reads SGHTA; CDR2 reads FQGNSA. This CDR3 has 16 residues. The CDR3 DNA reads as TGTGCCAGCAGCCCTCTAGCGGGACGACACTTCGATACGCAGTATTTT. Amino acids: CASSPLAGRHFDTQYF.

The chain's CDR3 is CSASNPWREGRETQYF. The CDR3 nucleotides read TGCAGTGCTAGTAACCCCTGGCGGGAGGGCCGAGAGACCCAGTACTTC. The V call is TRBV20-1, the J call TRBJ2-5, with TRBD2 identical over 9 bases. CDR1 and CDR2 (germline): DFQATT, SNEGSKA (reference sequence). The V segment lost 3 bases and the J segment 4 bases; nucleotides outside the gene matches: 12. CDR3 size: 16 residues.

This clonotype was counted ten times or more. The CDR3: CASSADRAEQFF. The CDR3, as DNA: TGTGCCAGCAGCGCGGACAGGGCTGAGCAGTTCTTC. This chain uses TRBV7-2 with TRBJ2-1; 8 bases align to TRBD1. Germline CDR1 reads SGHTA; CDR2 reads FQGNSA. Losses at the gene ends were 5 bases for V and 9 bases for J; bases not matched to a gene: 3. The CDR3 has 12 residues. Filled out from reference TRBV7-2 and TRBJ2-1, the complete variable domain reads GAGVSQSPSNKVTEKGKDVELRCDPISGHTALYWYRQSLGQGLEFLIYFQGNSAPDKSGLPSDRFSAERTGGSVSTLTIQRTQQEDSAVYLCASSADRAEQFFGPGTRLTVL.

This clonotype was counted between two and nine times. The chain uses TRBV4-2 and TRBJ2-7; the match to TRBD2 covers 12 bases. Germline-derived CDR1 and CDR2 are LGHNA and YNFKEQ. This CDR3 has 17 amino acids. The trim removed 0 bases at V and 3 bases at J, leaving 6 bases unmatched. CDR3 loop: CASSQDRGLAGHYEQYF. The DNA of the CDR3 is TGTGCCAGCAGCCAAGATCGGGGACTAGCGGGCCACTACGAGCAGTACTTC.

This clonotype was picked up a small number of times. The chain has TRBV6-5 and TRBJ1-5, with D possibly TRBD1 on 6 matching bases. This CDR3 has 15 amino acids. V gave up 0 bases and J gave up 7 bases, with 13 bases separating them. Germline V lookup: CDR1 MNHEY, CDR2 SVGAGI. In DNA, the CDR3 is TGTGCCAGCAGTTACTCTCGACAGGTTGGGCAGCCCCAGCATTTT. It translates to CASSYSRQVGQPQHF.

To note about this clonotype: One end of the junction is discordant with germline, which a read error may explain. The CDR3 is CAIGREAGGETQSF. The CDR3 DNA is TGTGCCATCGGGAGAGAGGCAGGGGGAGAGACCCAGTCCTTC. The genes are TRBV10-3 and TRBJ2-5; 7 nucleotides match TRBD1. The length of the CDR3 is 14 residues. Looked up from germline, CDR1 is ENHRY and CDR2 is SYGVKD.

The chain combines TRBV4-3 with TRBJ2-3; a possible D gene is TRBD2 (6 bases). The CDR3 extends over 13 amino acids. Germline loops: CDR1 LGHNA, CDR2 YSLEER. The germline V and J ends were trimmed by 3 bases and 4 bases, with 8 bases remaining between them. The CDR3 spells CASSHRGSDTQYF. Written as DNA, the CDR3 is TGCGCCAGCAGCCACCGGGGGTCAGATACGCAGTATTTT.